This T cell receptor beta chain was identified during a study of cytomegalovirus exposure and HLA in healthy donors. Study findings and constraints: The authors assumed roughly uniform sequencing depth across donors for presence/absence analyses.

The CDR3 covers 13 residues. CDR1 and CDR2 from the germline V gene are SGHTA and FQGNSA. V shed 5 bases, J shed 6 bases, and the junction held 6 bases outside the gene matches. Primers included in the PCR were 60 Vbeta and 13 Jbeta primers. The protocol was immunoSEQ multiplex PCR, while the TCRdb copy is restricted to in-frame clones and leaves out a portion. The table records fewer than 150,000 clones, around 72% of them present only once. On this clone itself: Its matching antigen is unknown.

Sequenced input: PBMCs. The chain recombines TRBV7-2 with TRBJ1-1; TRBD1 matches 7 bases. This TCR was sampled from a woman in her 40s in good health and CMV-seropositive. CDR3 nucleotide sequence: TGTGCCAGCAGCCAACAGGGGCCGGCTGAAGCTTTCTTT. Amino acid sequence: CASSQQGPAEAFF.